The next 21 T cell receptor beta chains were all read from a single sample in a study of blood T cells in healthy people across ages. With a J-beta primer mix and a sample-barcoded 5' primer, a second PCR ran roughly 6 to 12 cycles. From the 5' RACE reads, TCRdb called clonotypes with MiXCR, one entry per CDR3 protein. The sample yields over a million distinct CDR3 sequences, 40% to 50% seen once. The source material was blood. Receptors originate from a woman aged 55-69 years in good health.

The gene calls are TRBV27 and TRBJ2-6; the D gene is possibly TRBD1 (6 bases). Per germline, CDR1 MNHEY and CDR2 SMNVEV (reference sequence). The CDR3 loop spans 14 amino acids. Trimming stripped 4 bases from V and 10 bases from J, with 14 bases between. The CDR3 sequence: CASSSRQAANVLTF. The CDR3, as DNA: TGTGCCAGCAGTTCTAGACAGGCAGCTAACGTCCTGACTTTC.

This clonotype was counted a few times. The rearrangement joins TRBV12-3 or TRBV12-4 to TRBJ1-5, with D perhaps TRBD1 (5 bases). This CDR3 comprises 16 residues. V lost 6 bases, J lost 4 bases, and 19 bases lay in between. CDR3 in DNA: TGTGCCAGCAGGCCTGACGGCGACAGAACTAATCAGCCCCAGCATTTT. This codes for CASRPDGDRTNQPQHF.

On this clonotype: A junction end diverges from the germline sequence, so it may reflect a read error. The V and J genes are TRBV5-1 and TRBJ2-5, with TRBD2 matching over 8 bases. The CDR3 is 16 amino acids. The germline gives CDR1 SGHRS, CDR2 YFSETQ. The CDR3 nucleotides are TGCGCCAGCGGCTTGGCCCTAGCGGGTTGGGCAGAGACCCAGTACTTC. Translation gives CASGLALAGWAETQYF.

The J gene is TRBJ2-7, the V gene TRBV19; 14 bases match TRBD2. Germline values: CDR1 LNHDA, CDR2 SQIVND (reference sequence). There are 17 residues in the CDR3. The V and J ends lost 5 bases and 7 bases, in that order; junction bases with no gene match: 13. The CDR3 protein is CASSLPRGLAGVGEQYF. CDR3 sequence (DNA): TGTGCCAGTAGTCTACCGAGGGGACTAGCGGGAGTCGGGGAGCAGTACTTC.

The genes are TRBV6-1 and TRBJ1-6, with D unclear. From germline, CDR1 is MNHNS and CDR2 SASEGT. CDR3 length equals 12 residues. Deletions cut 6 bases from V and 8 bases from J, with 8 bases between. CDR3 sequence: CASRAEHSPLHF. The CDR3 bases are TGTGCCAGCAGAGCTGAACATTCACCCCTCCACTTT.

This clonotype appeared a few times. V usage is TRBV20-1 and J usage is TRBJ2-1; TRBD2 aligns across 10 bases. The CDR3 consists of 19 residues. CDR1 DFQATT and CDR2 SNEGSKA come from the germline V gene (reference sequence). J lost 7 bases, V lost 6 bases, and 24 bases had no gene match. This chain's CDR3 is CSARDSLRLAGPTGNEQFF. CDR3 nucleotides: TGCAGTGCCCGTGACTCCCTAAGACTAGCGGGCCCGACGGGGAATGAGCAGTTCTTC.

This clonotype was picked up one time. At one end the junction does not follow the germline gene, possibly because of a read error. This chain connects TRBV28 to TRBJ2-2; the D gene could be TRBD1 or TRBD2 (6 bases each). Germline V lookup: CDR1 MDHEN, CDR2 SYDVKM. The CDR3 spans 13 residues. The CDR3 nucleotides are TGTGCCAGCAGGGGGGGCAGCACCGGGGCGCTGTTTTTT. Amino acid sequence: CASRGGSTGALFF.

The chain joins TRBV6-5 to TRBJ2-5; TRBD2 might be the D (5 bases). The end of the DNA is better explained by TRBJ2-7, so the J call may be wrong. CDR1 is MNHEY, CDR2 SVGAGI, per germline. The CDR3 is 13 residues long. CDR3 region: CASSDRASSEQYF. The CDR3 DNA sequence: TGTGCCAGCAGTGACCGGGCTAGCAGCGAGCAGTACTTC.

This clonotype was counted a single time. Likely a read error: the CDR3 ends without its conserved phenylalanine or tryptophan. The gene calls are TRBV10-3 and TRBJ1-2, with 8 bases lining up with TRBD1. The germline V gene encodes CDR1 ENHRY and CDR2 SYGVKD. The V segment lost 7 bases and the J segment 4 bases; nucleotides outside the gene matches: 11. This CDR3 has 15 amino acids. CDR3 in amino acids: CAINLDREDSYGYTL. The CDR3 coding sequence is TGTGCCATCAACCTGGACAGGGAGGATAGCTATGGCTACACCTTG.

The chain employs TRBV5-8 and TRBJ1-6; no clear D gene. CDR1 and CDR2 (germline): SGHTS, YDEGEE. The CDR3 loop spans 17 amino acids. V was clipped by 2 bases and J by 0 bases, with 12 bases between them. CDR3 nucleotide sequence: TGTGCCAGCAGCTTTCTCGGGAGAGGCTCCTATAATTCACCCCTCCACTTT. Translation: CASSFLGRGSYNSPLHF.

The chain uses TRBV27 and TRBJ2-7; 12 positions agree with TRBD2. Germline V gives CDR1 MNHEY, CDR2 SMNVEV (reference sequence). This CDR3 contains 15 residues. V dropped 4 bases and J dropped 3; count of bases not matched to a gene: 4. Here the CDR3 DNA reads TGTGCCAGCAGTTACGGACTAGCGGGGATCTACGAGCAGTACTTC. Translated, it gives CASSYGLAGIYEQYF.

CDR3 nucleotides: TGTGCCAGCAGTGGGGTAGCGGGAGATCTCCAAGAGACCCAGTACTTC. Its translation: CASSGVAGDLQETQYF. V usage is TRBV2 and J usage is TRBJ2-7, with TRBD2 matching over 9 bases. Judging by the DNA end, TRBJ2-5 fits better; the J call may be wrong. From germline, CDR1 is SNHLY and CDR2 FYNNEI. This CDR3 is 16 amino acids long.

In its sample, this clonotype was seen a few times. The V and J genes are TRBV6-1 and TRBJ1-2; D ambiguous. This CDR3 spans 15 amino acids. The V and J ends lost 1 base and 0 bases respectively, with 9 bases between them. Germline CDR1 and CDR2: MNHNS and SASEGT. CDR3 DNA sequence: TGTGCCAGCAGTGAAGTGGGGAATACTAACTATGGCTACACCTTC. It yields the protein CASSEVGNTNYGYTF.

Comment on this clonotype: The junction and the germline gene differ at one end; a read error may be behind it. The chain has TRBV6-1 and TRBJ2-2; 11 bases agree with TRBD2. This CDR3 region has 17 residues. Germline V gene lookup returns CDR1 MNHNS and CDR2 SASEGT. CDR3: CASRRGLAALNTGKLFF. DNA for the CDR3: TGTGCCAGCAGGAGGGGACTAGCGGCCCTCAACACCGGGAAGCTGTTTTTT.

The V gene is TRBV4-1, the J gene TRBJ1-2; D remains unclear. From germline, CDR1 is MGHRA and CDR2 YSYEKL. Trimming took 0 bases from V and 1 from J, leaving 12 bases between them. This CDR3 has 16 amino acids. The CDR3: CASSQDKGGFNYGYTF. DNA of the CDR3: TGCGCCAGCAGCCAAGATAAGGGAGGGTTTAACTATGGCTACACCTTC.

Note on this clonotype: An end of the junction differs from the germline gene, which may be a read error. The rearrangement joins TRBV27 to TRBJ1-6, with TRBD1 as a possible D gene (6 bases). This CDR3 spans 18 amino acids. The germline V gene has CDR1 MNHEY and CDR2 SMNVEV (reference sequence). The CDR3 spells CANSRDRITVRRNSPLHF. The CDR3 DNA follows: TGTGCCAACAGTCGCGACAGGATTACGGTTCGTCGAAATTCACCCCTCCACTTT.

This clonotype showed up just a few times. CDR3 protein: CASTTEGVSPLHF. The CDR3, as DNA: TGTGCCAGCACCACAGAGGGGGTATCACCCCTCCACTTT. This chain connects TRBV7-9 to TRBJ1-6; the D gene is possibly TRBD1 (6 bases). The CDR3 runs 13 residues. The V end lost 7 bases, the J end lost 10 bases, and 14 bases lay between the germline ends. The germline gives CDR1 SEHNR, CDR2 FQNEAQ (reference sequence).

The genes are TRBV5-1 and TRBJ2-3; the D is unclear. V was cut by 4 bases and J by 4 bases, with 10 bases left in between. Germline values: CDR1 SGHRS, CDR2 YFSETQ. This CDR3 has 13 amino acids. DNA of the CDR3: TGCGCCAGCAGCGACCGGGCCGCAGATACGCAGTATTTT. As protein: CASSDRAADTQYF.

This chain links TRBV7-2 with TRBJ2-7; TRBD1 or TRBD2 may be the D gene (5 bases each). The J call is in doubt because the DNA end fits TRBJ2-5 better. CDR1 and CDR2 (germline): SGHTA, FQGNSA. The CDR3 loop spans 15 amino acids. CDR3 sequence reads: CASSRTPGTEATQYF. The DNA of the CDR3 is TGTGCCAGCAGCAGAACACCCGGGACGGAAGCGACCCAGTACTTC.

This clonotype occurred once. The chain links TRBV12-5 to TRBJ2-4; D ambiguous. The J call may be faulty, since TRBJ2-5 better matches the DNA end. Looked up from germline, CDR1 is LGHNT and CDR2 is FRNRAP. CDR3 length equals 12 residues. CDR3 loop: CASGPVGETQYF. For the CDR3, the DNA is TGTGCTAGTGGTCCCGTGGGAGAGACCCAGTACTTC.

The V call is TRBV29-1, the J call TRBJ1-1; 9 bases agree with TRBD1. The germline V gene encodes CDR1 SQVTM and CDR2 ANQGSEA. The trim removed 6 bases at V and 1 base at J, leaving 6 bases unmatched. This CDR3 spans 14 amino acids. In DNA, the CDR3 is TGCAGCGTGACAGGGGGAATAACGAACACTGAAGCTTTCTTT. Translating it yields CSVTGGITNTEAFF.